This TCR beta chain is drawn from a study of blood T cell repertoires in COVID-19. In the study overall: Donors in the United States, Italy and Spain gave samples during acute or convalescent COVID-19.

Generated by immunoSEQ multiplex PCR, the TCRdb table keeps only in-frame clones and is missing some. The table includes around 340,000 clones, roughly 86% detected once. Allocation to cohorts depended on clinical history reported by the participants. With 0 bases removed from V and 3 bases from J, the gap between germline ends came to 11 bases. Per germline, CDR1 SGHVS and CDR2 FNYEAQ. This CDR3 is built from 15 residues. Sequenced material: PBMCs or T cells enriched from blood (not recorded which). This TCR came from a woman aged 25 to 39 who had been exposed to COVID-19. The V and J genes are TRBV7-6 and TRBJ1-1; D not resolved. The CDR3 protein is CASSLAPGRDTEAFF. The CDR3 DNA follows: TGTGCCAGCAGCTTAGCTCCGGGGAGGGACACTGAAGCTTTCTTT.